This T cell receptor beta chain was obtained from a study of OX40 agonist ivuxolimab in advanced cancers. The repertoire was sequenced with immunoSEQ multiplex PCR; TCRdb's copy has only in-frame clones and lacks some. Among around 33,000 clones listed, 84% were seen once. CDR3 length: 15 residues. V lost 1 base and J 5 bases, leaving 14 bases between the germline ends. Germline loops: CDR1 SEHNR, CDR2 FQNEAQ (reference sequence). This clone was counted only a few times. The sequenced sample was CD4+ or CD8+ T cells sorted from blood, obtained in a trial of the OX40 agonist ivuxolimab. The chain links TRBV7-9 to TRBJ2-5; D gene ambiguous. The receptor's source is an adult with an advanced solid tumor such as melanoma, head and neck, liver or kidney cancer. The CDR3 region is CASSLGLSQRETQYF. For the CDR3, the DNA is TGTGCCAGCAGCTTAGGCTTGTCCCAGAGGGAGACCCAGTACTTC. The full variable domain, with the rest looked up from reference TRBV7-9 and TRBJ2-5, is DTGVSQNPRHKITKRGQNVTFRCDPISEHNRLYWYRQTLGQGPEFLTYFQNEAQLEKSRLLSDRFSAERPKGSFSTLEIQRTEQGDSAMYLCASSLGLSQRETQYFGPGTRLLVL.